The clone carrying this T cell receptor beta chain has just a few counts. Antigen: not known. The data derive from a study of post-analysis software for immune sequencing data. Whole-study context: Several disease courses (relapsing-remitting, secondary progressive and progressive-relapsing) of multiple sclerosis were included.

Study conclusions and caveats: In multiple sclerosis, normalized Chao1 diversity was significantly below that of controls. Patients had higher frequencies than controls of about 5 TRBV segments, including TRBV5-6, TRBV5-1 and TRBV20-1. Strong co-clustering by F measure linked samples that shared a preparation batch.

In germline, CDR1 is SGHAT, CDR2 FQNNGV. V was pared by 1 base and J by 0 bases, with 9 bases between. This CDR3 region has 15 residues. Every TCR beta cDNA library bore unique molecular identifiers. There were roughly 0.95 to 11 million T cells, and about 540,000 cDNA molecules came from them. Using its own MiXCR run on the PCR reads, TCRdb lists one record per CDR3 protein. The table lists about 680,000 distinct CDR3 sequences, 59% of them singletons, with over 9% in the top ten. The chain is built from TRBV11-2 and TRBJ1-2; D is uncertain. Sequencing was carried out using blood. The clonotype was recovered from a girl aged 2 to 9 with multiple sclerosis. CDR3: CASSLGSGSNYGYTF. CDR3 sequence (DNA): TGTGCCAGCAGCTTAGGCTCGGGGTCTAACTATGGCTACACCTTC.